These 30 T cell receptor beta chains were all obtained from the same sample, sequenced in a study of T cell repertoires in cytomegalovirus infection. Using its own MiXCR run on the reads, TCRdb lists one record per CDR3 protein. Of 200,000 to 250,000 distinct CDR3 sequences in the sample, 5% to 8.5% were seen once. Sequenced material: PBMCs. These receptors came from a human donor in good health (CMV status not recorded). Some clones in this sample may be carry-over from other donors' samples.

This clonotype was picked up many times. J is TRBJ2-5 and V is TRBV3-1; TRBD1 matches at 10 bases. Losses at the gene ends were 5 bases for V and 4 bases for J; bases not matched to a gene: 7. This CDR3 is 15 amino acids long. Per germline, CDR1 LGHDT and CDR2 YNNKEL (reference sequence). The CDR3 region has the DNA TGTGCCAGCAGCACCCGGGACAGGGGTGGAGAGACCCAGTACTTC. Amino acids: CASSTRDRGGETQYF.

This clonotype was detected ten times or more. The chain links TRBV30 to TRBJ1-1; D is perhaps TRBD1 (5 bases). Germline CDR1 GTSNPN, CDR2 SVGIG (reference sequence). This CDR3 contains 12 residues. The CDR3 reads CALDMLNTEAFF. The CDR3 DNA sequence: TGTGCTTTGGACATGTTGAACACTGAAGCTTTCTTT.

This clonotype was observed many times. The rearrangement uses TRBV7-2 and TRBJ2-2, with 7 nucleotides matching TRBD1. CDR3 size: 18 residues. The germline gives CDR1 SGHTA, CDR2 FQGNSA. Trimming at V came to 5 bases and at J to 4 bases, leaving 16 bases not matched to a gene. The CDR3 loop is CASSSEGARPLATGELFF. The CDR3, as DNA: TGTGCCAGCAGCAGCGAGGGGGCGCGGCCCCTAGCCACCGGGGAGCTGTTTTTT.

This clonotype was counted many times. J is TRBJ2-7 and V is TRBV6-2 or TRBV6-3, with 9 positions matching TRBD1. V was clipped by 5 bases and J by 2 bases; unmatched bases: 7. The CDR3 runs 15 residues. Per germline, CDR1 MNHEY and CDR2 SVGEGT. The CDR3 coding sequence is TGTGCCAGCAGTACACCGGGACAGGGCACCTACGAGCAGTACTTC. It translates to CASSTPGQGTYEQYF.

This clonotype was recorded many times. The chain employs TRBV7-2 and TRBJ2-7, with TRBD2 as a possible D gene (5 bases). The V and J ends lost 5 bases and 5 bases respectively, with 10 bases between them. The CDR3 is 12 residues long. Germline CDR1 SGHTA, CDR2 FQGNSA. CDR3 sequence reads: CASSPGSDEQYF. CDR3 nucleotides: TGTGCCAGCAGCCCCGGTAGCGACGAGCAGTACTTC.

In its sample, this clonotype was seen many times. The CDR3 DNA reads TGTGCCAGCAGCTTCCGGGACAGCTCCTACGAGCAGTACTTC. Amino acids: CASSFRDSSYEQYF. The chain joins TRBV7-2 to TRBJ2-7; TRBD1 aligns across 7 bases. Germline lookup yields CDR1 SGHTA and CDR2 FQGNSA. V lost 3 bases to trimming and J lost 0 bases; unmatched junction nucleotides: 2. The CDR3 covers 14 residues.

This clonotype was counted a few times. The chain uses TRBV12-3 or TRBV12-4 and TRBJ2-3, with TRBD1 matching over 8 bases. The CDR3 loop spans 13 amino acids. With 5 bases clipped from V and 10 bases from J, the junction kept 8 bases outside the gene matches. In DNA, the CDR3 is TGTGCCAGCAGTCCGAGGACAGGGACGGCGCAGTATTTT. Protein sequence: CASSPRTGTAQYF.

This clonotype appeared a few times. CDR3 protein: CASSQAGLDTGELFF. The DNA for the CDR3 is TGCGCCAGCAGCCAAGCGGGATTGGACACCGGGGAGCTGTTTTTT. The chain carries TRBV4-1 and TRBJ2-2; D is perhaps TRBD2 (5 bases). V was pared by 1 base and J by 3 bases, with 9 bases between. This CDR3 is 15 amino acids long. Germline V gene sequence: CDR1 MGHRA, CDR2 YSYEKL.

This clonotype was seen repeatedly, ten times or more. V gene TRBV2 combines with J gene TRBJ1-2; maybe TRBD1 (5 bases). The CDR3 sequence is 13 residues long. V was trimmed by 1 base and J by 2 bases, leaving 5 bases between them. Germline V gene data show CDR1 as SNHLY and CDR2 as FYNNEI. CDR3 bases: TGTGCCAGCAGTGAAGACAGGAACTATGGCTACACCTTC. Protein: CASSEDRNYGYTF. The full variable domain, in which reference TRBV2 and TRBJ1-2 provide the parts outside the CDR3, is EPEVTQTPSHQVTQMGQEVILRCVPISNHLYFYWYRQILGQKVEFLVSFYNNEISEKSEIFDDQFSVERPDGSNFTLKIRSTKLEDSAMYFCASSEDRNYGYTFGSGTRLTVV.

This clonotype was seen at least ten times. The genes are TRBV20-1 and TRBJ2-1, with 8 nucleotides matching TRBD1. V lost 0 bases and J lost 9; bases outside the gene matches: 10. Per the germline V gene, CDR1 is DFQATT and CDR2 is SNEGSKA (reference sequence). This CDR3 contains 15 residues. In DNA form, the CDR3 reads TGCAGTGCTAGAGATACGACAGGGGAATGGGCTGAGCAGTTCTTC. It encodes CSARDTTGEWAEQFF.

In this sample, this clonotype turned up many times. The CDR3 reads CASTDRGRDTEAFF. The CDR3 coding sequence is TGTGCCAGCACCGACAGGGGCAGGGACACTGAAGCTTTCTTT. The chain couples TRBV7-9 to TRBJ1-1; 8 bases agree with TRBD1. Trimming cost V 7 bases and J 3 bases; bases outside gene matches: 7. The CDR3 is made up of 14 amino acids. Per the germline V gene, CDR1 is SEHNR and CDR2 is FQNEAQ (reference sequence). Variable domain in full (rest from reference TRBV7-9 and TRBJ1-1): DTGVSQNPRHKITKRGQNVTFRCDPISEHNRLYWYRQTLGQGPEFLTYFQNEAQLEKSRLLSDRFSAERPKGSFSTLEIQRTEQGDSAMYLCASTDRGRDTEAFFGQGTRLTVV.

The rearrangement uses TRBV20-1 and TRBJ2-7; 8 bases match TRBD1. The germline V gene encodes CDR1 DFQATT and CDR2 SNEGSKA (reference sequence). V was pared by 0 bases and J by 5 bases, with 6 bases of the junction left unmatched. The CDR3 sequence is 14 residues long. CDR3 sequence (DNA): TGCAGTGCTAGAGATCGCAGGGGGCACAACGAGCAGTACTTC. This sequence encodes CSARDRRGHNEQYF.

Ten or more counts support this clonotype. The chain employs TRBV7-2 and TRBJ1-5, with TRBD1 matching over 7 bases. This CDR3 contains 15 residues. In germline, CDR1 is SGHTA, CDR2 FQGNSA. The J segment lost 3 bases and the V segment lost 1 base, leaving 3 bases of the junction unmatched. The DNA of the CDR3 is TGTGCCAGCAGCTTAGGGACAGGCAACAATCAGCCCCAGCATTTT. As protein: CASSLGTGNNQPQHF.

In this sample, this clonotype turned up many times. This chain connects TRBV4-3 to TRBJ1-1; 7 nucleotides match TRBD1. Germline V gene sequence: CDR1 LGHNA, CDR2 YSLEER. V was clipped by 3 bases and J by 4 bases; unmatched bases: 2. The CDR3 sequence is 13 residues long. The CDR3 loop is CASSQTGITEAFF. For the CDR3, the DNA is TGCGCCAGCAGCCAGACAGGGATCACTGAAGCTTTCTTT.

V is TRBV19 and J is TRBJ1-6, with D perhaps matching TRBD1 (6 bases). The CDR3 totals 14 residues. V gave up 3 bases and J gave up 7 bases, with 10 bases separating them. Germline V gives CDR1 LNHDA, CDR2 SQIVND (reference sequence). The CDR3 DNA sequence: TGTGCCAGTAGTATTACAGGGAAGAATTCACCCCTCCACTTT. Its translation: CASSITGKNSPLHF. Filled out from reference TRBV19 and TRBJ1-6, the complete variable domain reads DGGITQSPKYLFRKEGQNVTLSCEQNLNHDAMYWYRQDPGQGLRLIYYSQIVNDFQKGDIAEGYSVSREKKESFPLTVTSAQKNPTAFYLCASSITGKNSPLHFGNGTRLTVT.

The rearrangement uses TRBV23-1 and TRBJ1-2; TRBD1 matches at 7 bases. TRBV23-1 is an ORF for which the function is uncertain. The V segment lost 2 bases and the J segment 2 bases; nucleotides outside the gene matches: 11. The CDR3 is 17 residues long. The CDR3 protein is CASSQNVMEGANYGYTF. CDR3 bases: TGCGCCAGCAGTCAAAATGTAATGGAGGGGGCCAACTATGGCTACACCTTC.

Many counts were recorded for this clonotype. The chain carries TRBV28 and TRBJ2-5; the D gene is possibly TRBD2 (6 bases). Germline-derived CDR1 and CDR2 are MDHEN and SYDVKM. CDR3 length: 14 amino acids. CDR3 DNA sequence: TGTGCTTGGGGAGGAGCACGTTCCCAAGAGACCCAGTACTTC. Translation gives CAWGGARSQETQYF.

This clonotype came up many times. The chain combines TRBV2 with TRBJ2-2; 9 bases line up with TRBD1. This CDR3 spans 17 amino acids. The V gene's germline CDR1 is SNHLY and CDR2 FYNNEI. With V trimmed by 7 bases and J by 3 bases, 12 bases remained unmatched. CDR3 sequence (DNA): TGTGCCAGCACCTACTACCTGGGACAGGGCCACACCGGGGAGCTGTTTTTT. It translates to CASTYYLGQGHTGELFF.

At least ten counts were recorded for this clonotype. The genes are TRBV5-4 and TRBJ2-1; perhaps TRBD2 as D (5 bases). The germline CDR1 and CDR2 sequences are SGHNT and YYREEE (reference sequence). The V end was cut by 1 base, the J end by 8 bases, with 10 bases between. This CDR3 comprises 13 residues. The CDR3 here is CASSLNREDEQFF. The CDR3 DNA is TGTGCCAGCAGCTTGAACCGGGAAGATGAGCAGTTCTTC.

This clonotype appeared many times. For the CDR3, the DNA is TGTGCCAGCAGCCCTAACCCTACAGCGACGGGCGAGCAGTACTTC. Residues: CASSPNPTATGEQYF. The V call is TRBV7-2, the J call TRBJ2-7; D is unclear. The CDR3 consists of 15 residues. CDR1 and CDR2 (germline): SGHTA, FQGNSA. Trimming pared 5 bases from V and 6 bases from J, leaving 20 bases between.

The chain links TRBV7-6 to TRBJ2-5; TRBD1 aligns across 9 bases. CDR3 size: 15 residues. Per germline, CDR1 SGHVS and CDR2 FNYEAQ. J lost 4 bases, V lost 5 bases, and 8 bases had no gene match. The CDR3 nucleotides are TGTGCCAGCAGCCGTGGGACAGGGTCGGGAGAGACCCAGTACTTC. This codes for CASSRGTGSGETQYF.

This clonotype was counted many times. This CDR3 is CASSLMGLNEQFF. The CDR3 DNA follows: TGTGCCAGCAGCTTAATGGGGCTTAATGAGCAGTTCTTC. The chain is built from TRBV7-6 and TRBJ2-1; D is possibly TRBD1 (5 bases). From germline, CDR1 is SGHVS and CDR2 FNYEAQ. The CDR3 extends over 13 amino acids. The V end was cut by 2 bases, the J end by 7 bases, with 9 bases between.

For this clonotype: A read error is possible here, since a much larger clone lies one base away. The chain has TRBV7-3 and TRBJ2-2, with D maybe TRBD1 (6 bases). CDR3 length: 15 residues. From germline, CDR1 is SGHTA and CDR2 FQGTGA. CDR3 DNA: TGTGCCAACAGCCTAACAGGGTCGAGCACCGGGGAGCTGTTTTTT. Encoded protein: CANSLTGSSTGELFF.

This clonotype was recorded at least ten times. V and J are TRBV6-2 or TRBV6-3 and TRBJ1-1; tentatively, D is TRBD1 (5 bases). This CDR3 region has 14 residues. Germline lookup yields CDR1 MNHEY and CDR2 SVGEGT. V was trimmed by 0 bases and J by 4 bases, leaving 9 bases between them. CDR3 coding DNA: TGTGCCAGCAGTTACTCTAAGGGGAGCACTGAAGCTTTCTTT. Translating gives CASSYSKGSTEAFF.

This clonotype was found many times. The V gene is TRBV28, the J gene TRBJ2-3, with D perhaps matching TRBD2 (5 bases). V lost 4 bases to trimming and J lost 0 bases, with 14 bases between them. This CDR3 is 16 amino acids long. The germline CDR1 and CDR2 sequences are MDHEN and SYDVKM. CDR3 bases: TGTGCCAGCAGTTCTACAGCGAGGGCTAGCACAGATACGCAGTATTTT. It encodes CASSSTARASTDTQYF.

This clonotype was detected ten times or more. The genes are TRBV20-1 and TRBJ2-6; a weak D match, TRBD2 (6 bases). From germline, CDR1 is DFQATT and CDR2 SNEGSKA (reference sequence). The CDR3 is 14 amino acids. V was clipped by 3 bases and J by 3 bases, with 9 bases between them. For the CDR3, the DNA is TGCAGTGCTAGGGAGGGGAGTGGGGCCAACGTCCTGACTTTC. Its protein product is CSAREGSGANVLTF.

This clonotype was counted ten times or more. V is TRBV10-3 and J is TRBJ2-6, with 7 bases that match TRBD2. The V gene's germline CDR1 is ENHRY and CDR2 SYGVKD. Losses at the gene ends were 0 bases for V and 3 bases for J; bases not matched to a gene: 5. This CDR3 contains 17 residues. The CDR3 DNA follows: TGTGCCATCAGTGAGTCAGCCCTAGCGGTTGGGGCCAACGTCCTGACTTTC. Encoded protein: CAISESALAVGANVLTF.

This clonotype was counted many times. The genes are TRBV7-3 and TRBJ2-3, with 7 bases aligning to TRBD2. V dropped 5 bases and J dropped 2; count of bases not matched to a gene: 10. CDR1 SGHTA and CDR2 FQGTGA come from the germline V gene. CDR3 length: 16 amino acids. Here the CDR3 reads CASSARGAGSTDTQYF. In nucleotides, the CDR3 is TGTGCCAGCAGCGCTAGAGGAGCGGGGTCCACAGATACGCAGTATTTT.

The sample holds many counts of this clonotype. Written as DNA, the CDR3 is TGTGCCAGCAGCTTATCGGCATCCTCCTCCTACGAGCAGTACTTC. Amino acid sequence: CASSLSASSSYEQYF. The chain employs TRBV7-2 and TRBJ2-7; D unresolved. The germline gives CDR1 SGHTA, CDR2 FQGNSA. This CDR3 contains 15 residues. V was clipped by 2 bases and J by 0 bases, with 11 bases between them. Based on the CDR3 plus reference TRBV7-2 and TRBJ2-7, the full variable domain is GAGVSQSPSNKVTEKGKDVELRCDPISGHTALYWYRQSLGQGLEFLIYFQGNSAPDKSGLPSDRFSAERTGGSVSTLTIQRTQQEDSAVYLCASSLSASSSYEQYFGPGTRLTVT.

This clonotype was seen repeatedly, ten times or more. This chain connects TRBV6-1 to TRBJ1-2, with D perhaps matching TRBD1 (5 bases). CDR3 length: 15 residues. CDR1 and CDR2 (germline): MNHNS, SASEGT. V lost 1 base and J 2 bases, leaving 11 bases between the germline ends. CDR3: CASSEVPGRNYGYTF. As DNA, the CDR3 is TGTGCCAGCAGTGAAGTTCCAGGGCGGAACTATGGCTACACCTTC.